This entry concerns a single T cell receptor (beta chain). The clone's antigen remains unknown. No qualities accompany the bases; no much larger clone lies one base away. These data are taken from a study of T-cell memory formation after mild COVID-19 (TCRdb year 2021). Study-level background: TCR sequence clusters from the two donors were largely donor specific. Two young, previously healthy adult volunteers, one female and one male, were included in the cohort. Longitudinal TCRalpha and TCRbeta repertoire sequencing tracked T-cell clones expanding and contracting after mild COVID-19 in a couple of donors. Broad study findings and their caveats: The study included only a couple of mild cases, and larger cohorts that include severe cases with pre-infection samples were judged to be necessary. Contracting CD4+ clones appeared mostly in the CM and EM memory subsets, whereas CD8+ clones were enriched in EMRA. Some responding clones were detected in pre-infection memory, which suggested that pre-existing cross-reactive memory T cells had joined the SARS-CoV-2 response. Clones that contracted from day 15 to 85 showed balanced CD4/CD8 phenotypes, whereas a second wave of clones that expanded from day 15 to 37 leaned towards CD4+. SARS-CoV-2 specificity was not confirmed for the second-wave clones peaking on day 37.

Sequencing took place on an Illumina NovaSeq 6000. TCRalpha and TCRbeta cDNA libraries were constructed by 5'RACE with constant-segment primers, with sample barcodes and unique molecular identifiers being introduced. RNA was extracted from every sample with Trizol reagent. The libraries were amplified in two PCR steps, and the second step added a second sample barcode and Illumina TruSeq adapters. The libraries were sequenced on an Illumina NovaSeq using 2 x 150 bp paired-end reads. On the authors' methods: With migec v1.2.7, reads were demultiplexed and then collapsed into UMI-guided consensus sequences. Using mixcr v2.1.11, UMI consensuses were aligned to TRA and TRB V and J templates and then assembled into clonotypes. Clonotypes were classified as expanded or contracted when called significant by both edgeR and NoisET, with noise models trained on biological replicates. edgeR calls used a false discovery rate-adjusted p below 0.01 and a log2 fold-change threshold of 1. PCA with hierarchical clustering of max-normalized trajectories of the 1000 most abundant clonotypes was used as exploratory dynamics analysis. Separately sequenced CD4+ and CD8+ repertoires were used to assign the CD4 or CD8 phenotype of responding clones. TCRdb trimmed public reads at Q25 via fastp, called clones via MiXCR and kept in-frame beta chains. Rows matching on CDR3 protein sequence are summarized as one entry with the most common DNA and genes. In this record, the V and J calls reflect TCRdb's handling and not the investigators' own analysis. A total of roughly 310,000 distinct CDR3 sequences appear in this sample, around a sixth of them only once. 22% of the sample comes from the top ten.

Ficoll-Paque density gradient centrifugation was used to isolate PBMCs. Sequences SEHNR (CDR1) and FQNEAQ (CDR2) are obtained from the germline V gene (reference sequence). V is shortened by 1 base, J by 2 bases, and the region joining them spans 11 bases. There are 15 amino acids in the CDR3, from cysteine to phenylalanine inclusive. The CDR3 DNA has 45 bases and is translated from base 1. Sequencing was performed on PBMCs or a T cell subset sorted from them (not recorded which). The clonotype originates from a man aged 18 to 35 who had mild COVID-19 (a few samples of this study predate the infection). The sample titles of this study are shuffled in the database, so cell type and time point are left out; the donor was told from shared clones. Here the chain combines TRBV7-9 and TRBJ2-5; the D region possibly corresponds to TRBD1 (6 bases align). The CDR3 corresponds to CASSLGSTGQETQYF. The DNA sequence follows: TGTGCCAGCAGCTTAGGATCGACAGGACAAGAGACCCAGTACTTC.